This T cell receptor (beta chain) derives from a study of blood T cell repertoires in COVID-19 (dated by TCRdb to 2018 to 2021). Study-level background: Collaborator samples came from the United States, Italy and Spain and covered acute and convalescent phases of COVID-19. The material from the prospective study consisted of cDNA or gDNA derived from T cells, B-cell-depleted T cells, or PBMCs. Deeply sampled blood TCRbeta repertoires from subjects exposed to, actively infected with, or recovered from COVID-19 were included in the dataset. The repertoires were made available in a free public database intended to serve as a resource for research on the immune response to SARS-CoV-2. Samples came from the ongoing ImmuneRACE study (first 160 participants) plus 1,254 subjects from 6 global collaborators. The sample metadata nearly always contained a de-identified subject ID, COVID-19 status, age in years and sex. Where HLA class I and class II types were available, the types were taken from metadata supplied by the sample provider, not from assay-based typing.

TCRbeta CDR3 regions were amplified from genomic DNA by means of the immunoSEQ Assay, a bias-controlled multiplex PCR. On the authors' methods: The number of nucleated cells in each sample was estimated from the amplification of reference gene primers within the assay. To quantify the absolute abundance of each unique TCRbeta CDR3 rearrangement, sequence reads were collapsed and filtered. Productive Simpson clonality was computed per sample as the square root of Simpson's diversity index over productive rearrangements. In its TCRdb copy, this immuneACCESS table keeps in-frame sequences only and misses some clones. Where compared with another copy, unresolved V genes explain less than half of these, and the others have no known cause. Clone size and the V and J calls come from that table; the DNA yielded D and trimming. Across this sample there are 60,000 to 70,000 clones, with approximately 90% seen only once. Clones ranked in the top ten supply 0.95% to 1.5% of the sample.

The germline V gene gives CDR1 as SGHAT and CDR2 as FQNNGV. V sheds 5 bases and J sheds 10 bases, leaving 20 bases between their ends. The CDR3 spans 14 residues, from the cysteine through the phenylalanine. Solely the CDR3 DNA is kept, with 42 bases framed from the first base. The collaborating institutions used their own protocols to collect whole blood in K2EDTA tubes. For TCRbeta analysis, collaborators shipped samples as frozen whole blood, isolated PBMCs, or DNA extracted from either of those sample types. This clone occurred a few times. The specificity of this receptor is unknown. Qualities for individual bases were not recorded, and no much larger clone is one base off. Results the study describes overall, beyond this receptor: The amount of clinical and demographic metadata varied by source and participant and was provided uncurated.

This clonotype was obtained from a woman aged 55-70 years with acute or convalescent COVID-19. The sequenced material came from peripheral blood. In this chain, TRBV11-2 is recombined with TRBJ1-1; TRBD1 is perhaps the D gene, given 5 matching bases. The encoded CDR3 is CASSLHSTERGAFF. The nucleotide sequence reads as follows: TGTGCCAGCAGCCTCCATTCGACAGAGCGAGGAGCTTTCTTT.